This T cell receptor (beta chain) was recorded in a study of graft-versus-host responses after intestinal transplantation. About the study: Recipients had transplants, and these were multivisceral, liver-intestinal, or isolated intestinal. Study-wide results and caveats: Allografts of patients with graft-donor T cell macrochimerism showed high graft-versus-host to host-versus-graft clone ratios. There was an association between peak levels of circulating GvH clones and early post-transplant HvG declines. Recipient marrow contained GvH clones, some of which appeared first in ileum or blood.

Sequencing used immunoSEQ multiplex PCR; TCRdb keeps in-frame clones, though not all of them. The sample includes tens of thousands of clones, nearly 90% of them seen just once. Germline lookup yields CDR1 SGHRS and CDR2 YFSETQ. The CDR3 runs to 18 residues. The V gene end was trimmed by 2 bases and the J gene end by 6 bases; junction bases not matched to a gene: 17. On this clone itself: Its antigen is as yet unknown.

This rearrangement joins TRBV5-1 to TRBJ1-2, with 9 bases matching TRBD1. The TCR originated in a human donor who was the organ donor for an intestinal transplant. Material: unstimulated CD8+ T cells sorted from spleen or lymph node cells, obtained before transplant. Written as DNA, the CDR3 is TGCGCCAGCAGCTTCCTAATGACCGGGACAGGGAGCGGGAATGGCTACACCTTC. Translating gives CASSFLMTGTGSGNGYTF. Full variable domain (outside the CDR3, taken from reference TRBV5-1 and TRBJ1-2): KAGVTQTPRYLIKTRGQQVTLSCSPISGHRSVSWYQQTPGQGLQFLFEYFSETQRNKGNFPGRFSGRQFSNSRSEMNVSTLELGDSALYLCASSFLMTGTGSGNGYTFGSGTRLTVV.